These 14 T cell receptor beta chains share one sample of origin, sequenced in a study of blood T cell repertoires in COVID-19. Assay: immunoSEQ multiplex PCR; the TCRdb copy retains only in-frame clones and omits some. The table shows a few hundred thousand clones, with about 90% occurring only once. The sample taken for sequencing was PBMCs or T cells enriched from blood (not recorded which). These receptors all come from a woman in her sixties or seventies who had recovered from COVID-19.

The chain couples TRBV9 to TRBJ1-3, with a weak D call TRBD1 (6 bases). CDR3 length: 12 amino acids. CDR1 is SGDLS and CDR2 is YYNGEE in the germline V gene. V was trimmed by 10 bases and J by 4 bases, leaving 12 bases between them. The CDR3 spells CASKGGGNTIYF. The DNA of the CDR3 is TGTGCCTCCAAGGGGGGGGGAAACACCATATATTTT.

This clone was detected many times. This chain links TRBV6-4 with TRBJ2-5; 10 bases are a match to TRBD2. The trim removed 3 bases at V and 3 bases at J, leaving 4 bases unmatched. From germline, CDR1 is MRHNA and CDR2 SNTAGT. The CDR3 runs 15 residues. CDR3 in amino acids: CASSDVAGGKETQYF. CDR3 sequence (DNA): TGTGCCAGCAGTGATGTAGCGGGAGGAAAAGAGACCCAGTACTTC.

V is TRBV5-6 and J is TRBJ2-1, with 8 bases fitting TRBD1. The CDR3 runs to 16 residues. CDR1 is SGHDT and CDR2 is YYEEEE in the germline V gene. Losses at the gene ends were 4 bases for V and 7 bases for J; bases not matched to a gene: 13. The CDR3 DNA is TGTGCCAGCAGCCGTTATCCCGGACAGGGTCGGAATGAGCAGTTCTTC. Protein product: CASSRYPGQGRNEQFF. Based on the CDR3 plus reference TRBV5-6 and TRBJ2-1, the full variable domain is DAGVTQSPTHLIKTRGQQVTLRCSPKSGHDTVSWYQQALGQGPQFIFQYYEEEERQRGNFPDRFSGHQFPNYSSELNVNALLLGDSALYLCASSRYPGQGRNEQFFGPGTRLTVL.

The chain employs TRBV5-1 and TRBJ2-3, with 10 nucleotides matching TRBD2. Germline values: CDR1 SGHRS, CDR2 YFSETQ. This CDR3 spans 16 amino acids. The V segment lost 4 bases and the J segment 1 base; nucleotides outside the gene matches: 6. The CDR3 bases are TGCGCCAGCAGCACCCTTACTAGCGGGGGCACAGATACGCAGTATTTT. Translating it yields CASSTLTSGGTDTQYF. Variable domain in full (rest from reference TRBV5-1 and TRBJ2-3): KAGVTQTPRYLIKTRGQQVTLSCSPISGHRSVSWYQQTPGQGLQFLFEYFSETQRNKGNFPGRFSGRQFSNSRSEMNVSTLELGDSALYLCASSTLTSGGTDTQYFGPGTRLTVL.

This clone was observed a single time. V and J are TRBV12-5 and TRBJ1-2; maybe TRBD1 (5 bases). The CDR3 runs to 14 residues. Per the germline V gene, CDR1 is LGHNT and CDR2 is FRNRAP. Trimming shortened V by 5 bases and J by 7 bases, and 17 bases separated the two germline ends. The CDR3 DNA follows: TGTGCTAGTGGTCCCGCCGGGGGAATATTTGGCTACACCTTC. Translated: CASGPAGGIFGYTF. Using reference TRBV12-5 and TRBJ1-2 for the parts outside the CDR3, the full variable domain is DARVTQTPRHKVTEMGQEVTMRCQPILGHNTVFWYRQTMMQGLELLAYFRNRAPLDDSGMPKDRFSAEMPDATLATLKIQPSEPRDSAVYFCASGPAGGIFGYTFGSGTRLTVV.

The gene calls are TRBV2 and TRBJ1-4; 10 bases agree with TRBD1. The CDR3 has 15 residues. Germline V gene data show CDR1 as SNHLY and CDR2 as FYNNEI. Germline trimming cut 5 bases from V and 6 bases from J; bases unmatched to any gene: 6. The CDR3 reads CASSTTGGEYEKLFF. Here the CDR3 DNA reads TGTGCCAGCAGTACGACAGGGGGCGAGTATGAAAAACTGTTTTTT.

V usage is TRBV3-1 (or the pseudogene TRBV3-2) and J usage is TRBJ2-2, with TRBD2 matching 10 bases. V shed 4 bases and J 3 bases; nucleotides not matched to a gene: 5. This CDR3 is 16 amino acids long. Per germline, CDR1 LGHDT and CDR2 YNNKEL (reference sequence). CDR3 DNA sequence: TGTGCCAGCAGCCCCCAGACTAGCGGGTACACCGGGGAGCTGTTTTTT. Protein product: CASSPQTSGYTGELFF.

V is TRBV7-9 and J is TRBJ1-3; 8 nucleotides match TRBD1. This CDR3 has 14 residues. Germline V gene lookup returns CDR1 SEHNR and CDR2 FQNEAQ (reference sequence). V lost 4 bases to trimming and J lost 8 bases; unmatched junction nucleotides: 7. The CDR3 sequence is CASSSDRVVDTIYF. The CDR3, as DNA: TGTGCCAGCAGCTCGGACAGGGTAGTTGACACCATATATTTT.

The chain employs TRBV13 and TRBJ1-2; 7 bases are a match to TRBD1. Germline V gene data show CDR1 as PRHDT and CDR2 as FYEKMQ (reference sequence). The CDR3 is 15 residues long. V trimming: 4 bases; J trimming: 0 bases; junction bases outside the gene matches: 5. The CDR3 region is CASSSPGQPNYGYTF. DNA of the CDR3: TGTGCCAGCAGCTCCCCGGGACAGCCTAACTATGGCTACACCTTC. Together with reference TRBV13 and TRBJ1-2, the CDR3 gives the full variable domain: AAGVIQSPRHLIKEKRETATLKCYPIPRHDTVYWYQQGPGQDPQFLISFYEKMQSDKGSIPDRFSAQQFSDYHSELNMSSLELGDSALYFCASSSPGQPNYGYTFGSGTRLTVV.

The chain joins TRBV19 to TRBJ2-5; 7 nucleotides align to TRBD1. Trimming at V came to 1 base and at J to 3 bases, leaving 2 bases not matched to a gene. In germline, CDR1 is LNHDA, CDR2 SQIVND (reference sequence). The CDR3 consists of 14 residues. In DNA, the CDR3 is TGTGCCAGTAGTATAGGCCAGGGGGAAGAGACCCAGTACTTC. Encoded protein: CASSIGQGEETQYF.

CDR3 bases: TGTGCCAGCTCACCACCGGCGGGAGGCGTTTACAATGAGCAGTTCTTC. Amino acids: CASSPPAGGVYNEQFF. The V and J genes are TRBV18 and TRBJ2-1, with TRBD2 matching 8 bases. The germline CDR1 and CDR2 sequences are KGHSH and LQKENI. The CDR3 runs 16 residues. J gave up 4 bases and V 0 bases, and 5 bases lay outside the gene matches.

The J gene is TRBJ1-6, the V gene TRBV29-1; no definite D call. The CDR3 spans 13 residues. Germline-derived CDR1 and CDR2 are SQVTM and ANQGSEA. Trimming took 7 bases from V and 0 from J, leaving 7 bases between them. DNA of the CDR3: TGCAGCGCTCGGGACTCCTATAATTCACCCCTCCACTTT. This gives the protein CSARDSYNSPLHF.

The chain employs TRBV10-3 and TRBJ2-3, with 7 bases fitting TRBD1. With V trimmed by 8 bases and J by 4 bases, 9 bases remained unmatched. Germline V gene lookup returns CDR1 ENHRY and CDR2 SYGVKD. This CDR3 comprises 14 residues. Here the CDR3 reads CAISTGRGSDTQYF. DNA of the CDR3: TGTGCCATCTCGACAGGGAGAGGATCAGATACGCAGTATTTT.

This clone was picked up one time. The same CDR3 can be traced to other DNA sequences in this sample. The chain uses TRBV30 and TRBJ1-1; perhaps TRBD1 as D (6 bases). The CDR3 runs to 14 residues. V was trimmed by 0 bases and J by 1 base, leaving 9 bases between them. Germline V gene lookup returns CDR1 GTSNPN and CDR2 SVGIG (reference sequence). The CDR3 region is CAWSVIQGNTEAFF. CDR3 nucleotides: TGTGCCTGGAGTGTAATACAGGGGAACACTGAAGCTTTCTTT.